The 31 T cell receptor beta chains reported below all come from one sample, sequenced in a study of blood T cell repertoires in COVID-19 (dated by TCRdb to the early 2020s). The library was prepared using the immunoSEQ multiplex PCR assay. Not all clones reach the TCRdb copy of this immuneACCESS table, which keeps in-frame sequences only. Checked studies attribute under half of the gap to unresolved V genes and leave the rest unexplained. Within this sample are 200,000 to 250,000 clones, with 81% of them counted one time only. The top ten clones comprise about a tenth of the sample. Specimen: PBMCs or T cells enriched from blood (not recorded which). The receptor source for this set is a man aged 40-55 years who had recovered from COVID-19.

The gene calls are TRBV18 and TRBJ2-7, with D perhaps TRBD1 (5 bases). Germline-derived CDR1 and CDR2 are KGHSH and LQKENI. V lost 3 bases to trimming and J lost 6 bases, with 9 bases between them. This CDR3 region has 12 residues. The CDR3 loop is CASSPQGSEQYF. The CDR3 region has the DNA TGTGCCAGCTCACCCCAGGGAAGCGAGCAGTACTTC.

This chain links TRBV7-2 with TRBJ2-2, with D perhaps TRBD1 (6 bases). Trimming pared 3 bases from V and 0 bases from J, leaving 8 bases between. Germline V gene lookup returns CDR1 SGHTA and CDR2 FQGNSA. The CDR3 contains 15 residues. CDR3 amino acids: CASSFTGSNTGELFF. In nucleotides, the CDR3 is TGTGCCAGCAGCTTTACAGGGTCGAACACCGGGGAGCTGTTTTTT.

Notes on this clone: This same CDR3 is encoded by further DNA sequences in the sample. The chain uses TRBV7-9 and TRBJ2-2, with D possibly being TRBD1 (7 bases). This CDR3 comprises 15 residues. The V gene's germline CDR1 is SEHNR and CDR2 FQNEAQ (reference sequence). The V gene lost 0 bases and the J gene lost 3 bases, with 8 bases spanning the gap. The CDR3 DNA sequence: TGTGCCAGCAGCTTAGCCAGGGGGGACACCGGGGAGCTGTTTTTT. It translates to CASSLARGDTGELFF.

V gene TRBV3-1 (or the pseudogene TRBV3-2) combines with J gene TRBJ1-2; 8 positions agree with TRBD1. This CDR3 has 16 amino acids. With 1 base clipped from V and 0 bases from J, the junction kept 4 bases outside the gene matches. CDR1 LGHDT and CDR2 YNNKEL come from the germline V gene (reference sequence). CDR3 region: CASSQVGTGPNYGYTF. The CDR3 nucleotides are TGTGCCAGCAGCCAAGTCGGGACAGGCCCTAACTATGGCTACACCTTC.

V usage is TRBV9 and J usage is TRBJ2-1, with TRBD2 matching over 11 bases. Trimming removed 4 bases from V and 7 bases from J; junction bases left unmatched: 7. The CDR3 is 15 amino acids. CDR1 and CDR2 from the germline V gene are SGDLS and YYNGEE. The CDR3 region has the DNA TGTGCCAGCAGCTTTTCTAGCGGGGGGACGAATGAGCAGTTCTTC. It codes for CASSFSSGGTNEQFF.

The chain couples TRBV7-9 to TRBJ1-3; D unclear. The V gene's germline CDR1 is SEHNR and CDR2 FQNEAQ (reference sequence). The germline V and J ends were trimmed by 7 bases and 0 bases, with 13 bases remaining between them. The CDR3 is made up of 15 amino acids. CDR3 amino acids: CASKGGLSSGNTIYF. As DNA, the CDR3 is TGTGCCAGCAAGGGCGGGCTGAGCTCTGGAAACACCATATATTTT.

The chain joins TRBV9 to TRBJ2-7; the D is unclear. The V and J ends lost 1 base and 3 bases respectively, with 14 bases between them. Germline V gene sequence: CDR1 SGDLS, CDR2 YYNGEE. This CDR3 contains 15 residues. The CDR3 DNA reads as TGTGCCAGCAGCGTATCAGGCCAGACCAACTACGAGCAGTACTTC. It codes for CASSVSGQTNYEQYF. Using reference TRBV9 and TRBJ2-7 for the parts outside the CDR3, the full variable domain is DSGVTQTPKHLITATGQRVTLRCSPRSGDLSVYWYQQSLDQGLQFLIQYYNGEERAKGNILERFSAQQFPDLHSELNLSSLELGDSALYFCASSVSGQTNYEQYFGPGTRLTVT.

The CDR3 protein is CASSSSGGTDTQYF. The CDR3 nucleotides are TGTGCCAGCAGCTCTAGCGGGGGCACAGATACGCAGTATTTT. The chain carries TRBV2 and TRBJ2-3, with TRBD2 identical over 9 bases. With 6 bases clipped from V and 1 base from J, the junction kept 2 bases outside the gene matches. The CDR3 consists of 14 residues. Looked up from germline, CDR1 is SNHLY and CDR2 is FYNNEI.

V usage is TRBV19 and J usage is TRBJ2-7; possibly TRBD2 for D (5 bases). CDR1 is LNHDA and CDR2 is SQIVND in the germline V gene (reference sequence). Trimming took 5 bases from V and 1 from J, leaving 24 bases between them. This CDR3 comprises 18 residues. The CDR3 bases are TGTGCCAGTAGTTCCCGGTTAAGGAGGTACAGCGCTTCCTACGAGCAGTACTTC. It encodes CASSSRLRRYSASYEQYF.

J is TRBJ2-1 and V is TRBV7-8, with 10 bases identical to TRBD2. This CDR3 comprises 17 residues. Germline-derived CDR1 and CDR2 are SGHVS and FQNEAQ. The V and J ends lost 5 bases and 4 bases, in that order; junction bases with no gene match: 11. For the CDR3, the DNA is TGTGCCAGCAGCGATCTAGCGGGAGTATCGGGGTACAATGAGCAGTTCTTC. Protein product: CASSDLAGVSGYNEQFF. The full variable domain, rest sourced from reference TRBV7-8 and TRBJ2-1, is GAGVSQSPRYKVAKRGQDVALRCDPISGHVSLFWYQQALGQGPEFLTYFQNEAQLDKSGLPSDRFFAERPEGSVSTLKIQRTQQEDSAVYLCASSDLAGVSGYNEQFFGPGTRLTVL.

The CDR3 loop is CASSLAGGSNYGYTF. For the CDR3, the DNA is TGTGCCAGCAGCTTAGCGGGAGGTTCGAACTATGGCTACACCTTC. The V call is TRBV7-6, the J call TRBJ1-2, with D hard to call. CDR3 size: 15 residues. Germline V gene data show CDR1 as SGHVS and CDR2 as FNYEAQ. V was trimmed by 0 bases and J by 2 bases, leaving 10 bases between them.

The V call is TRBV5-1, the J call TRBJ1-2; TRBD1 agrees at 8 bases. The CDR3 runs to 13 residues. Germline CDR1 reads SGHRS; CDR2 reads YFSETQ. J gave up 9 bases and V 3 bases, and 7 bases lay outside the gene matches. This chain's CDR3 is CASSWTGRDSYTF. In DNA, the CDR3 is TGCGCCAGCAGCTGGACAGGGAGAGACAGCTACACCTTC.

This chain joins TRBV2 and TRBJ1-5, with D tentatively TRBD1 (5 bases). Germline lookup yields CDR1 SNHLY and CDR2 FYNNEI. V lost 3 bases and J lost 9, with 21 bases in between. The CDR3 sequence is 16 residues long. CDR3 sequence: CASSEGRNQALGPQHF. In DNA form, the CDR3 reads TGTGCCAGCAGTGAGGGGCGGAACCAAGCCCTAGGGCCCCAGCATTTT.

The gene calls are TRBV18 and TRBJ1-2, with 7 bases that match TRBD1. Trimming removed 5 bases from V and 3 bases from J; junction bases left unmatched: 6. The germline CDR1 and CDR2 sequences are KGHSH and LQKENI. The CDR3 loop spans 14 amino acids. This CDR3 reads CASSSRQGDYGYTF. The CDR3 DNA sequence: TGTGCCAGCTCATCAAGACAGGGCGACTATGGCTACACCTTC.

The chain employs TRBV30 and TRBJ2-5; 8 bases are shared with TRBD1. The V and J ends lost 2 bases and 5 bases, in that order; junction bases with no gene match: 7. Germline V gives CDR1 GTSNPN, CDR2 SVGIG (reference sequence). This CDR3 region has 14 residues. The DNA of the CDR3 is TGTGCCTGGAGTAGGGGCAGGGGGCTTGAGACCCAGTACTTC. As protein: CAWSRGRGLETQYF.

The CDR3 coding sequence is TGTGCCAGCAGTTCCCCCCGAACAGGGGGTGGAAACACCATATATTTT. Translation: CASSSPRTGGGNTIYF. The V gene is TRBV6-5, the J gene TRBJ1-3; 8 nucleotides agree with TRBD1. Germline values: CDR1 MNHEY, CDR2 SVGAGI. CDR3 length equals 16 residues. Trimming took 4 bases from V and 3 from J; bases not matched to a gene: 8.

CDR3: CATTTGGSYEQYF. The CDR3 nucleotides read TGTGCCACCACGACAGGGGGATCCTACGAGCAGTACTTC. This chain links TRBV28 with TRBJ2-7; 9 bases fit TRBD1. The CDR3 loop spans 13 amino acids. After removal of 10 bases from V and 1 base from J, the junction contained 5 bases not matched to a gene. Germline V CDR1 and CDR2: MDHEN, SYDVKM.

This chain joins TRBV5-1 and TRBJ2-5; weak D call: TRBD1 (5 bases). V lost 0 bases to trimming and J lost 5 bases, with 17 bases between them. The CDR3 loop spans 16 amino acids. The germline gives CDR1 SGHRS, CDR2 YFSETQ. CDR3 protein: CASSLEGVLVRETQYF. Written as DNA, the CDR3 is TGCGCCAGCAGCTTGGAAGGGGTCCTAGTTCGGGAGACCCAGTACTTC.

The chain is built from TRBV5-1 and TRBJ1-1; the match to TRBD1 covers 9 bases. This CDR3 region has 16 residues. V shed 0 bases and J 4 bases; nucleotides not matched to a gene: 7. Per germline, CDR1 SGHRS and CDR2 YFSETQ. This CDR3 reads CASSLARQGVGTEAFF. CDR3 DNA sequence: TGCGCCAGCAGCTTGGCACGACAGGGGGTAGGCACTGAAGCTTTCTTT.

This chain links TRBV2 with TRBJ2-1; 8 positions match TRBD2. V gave up 4 bases and J gave up 6 bases; unmatched junction bases: 8. There are 15 residues in the CDR3. Germline CDR1 and CDR2: SNHLY and FYNNEI. In DNA form, the CDR3 reads TGTGCCAGCAGTGGAGGAGCGGGAGTAGTCAATGAGCAGTTCTTC. Translating gives CASSGGAGVVNEQFF.

The J gene is TRBJ1-5, the V gene TRBV24-1, with 10 bases aligning to TRBD1. V lost 12 bases and J lost 4; bases outside the gene matches: 5. The germline V gene has CDR1 KGHDR and CDR2 SFDVKD. The CDR3 is 13 amino acids. The CDR3 coding sequence is TGTGCCGCCGACAGGGGGCGAAATCAGCCCCAGCATTTT. It translates to CAADRGRNQPQHF.

The chain recombines TRBV29-1 with TRBJ2-3, with D possibly matching TRBD2 (6 bases). The CDR3 covers 15 residues. Trimming removed 0 bases from V and 1 base from J, with 11 bases in between. Germline CDR1 is SQVTM and CDR2 is ANQGSEA. CDR3 coding DNA: TGCAGCGTTGAAGAATGGGCTAGCGGCACAGATACGCAGTATTTT. Translated, it gives CSVEEWASGTDTQYF.

The chain links TRBV2 to TRBJ1-3, with D uncertain. The CDR3 is 14 residues long. Trimming pared 4 bases from V and 4 bases from J, leaving 11 bases between. Germline V gene data show CDR1 as SNHLY and CDR2 as FYNNEI. The CDR3 DNA sequence: TGTGCCAGCAGTGGCCTAACCCCAGGAAACACCATATATTTT. Residues: CASSGLTPGNTIYF. Looking up the rest from reference TRBV2 and TRBJ1-3 gives the full variable domain: EPEVTQTPSHQVTQMGQEVILRCVPISNHLYFYWYRQILGQKVEFLVSFYNNEISEKSEIFDDQFSVERPDGSNFTLKIRSTKLEDSAMYFCASSGLTPGNTIYFGEGSWLTVV.

The V gene is TRBV6-5, the J gene TRBJ1-4; possible D gene TRBD1, 6 bases. From germline, CDR1 is MNHEY and CDR2 SVGAGI. The CDR3 is made up of 15 amino acids. Trimming pared 6 bases from V and 10 bases from J, leaving 21 bases between. As DNA, the CDR3 is TGTGCCAGCAGAACTCCTCAGGGGTTTGGTGGAAAACTGTTTTTT. Its protein is CASRTPQGFGGKLFF.

This sequence joins TRBV28 and TRBJ2-1; TRBD1 matches at 8 bases. Trimming took 4 bases from V and 0 from J; bases not matched to a gene: 14. The CDR3 contains 19 residues. The V gene's germline CDR1 is MDHEN and CDR2 SYDVKM. The CDR3 DNA reads TGTGCCAGCAGTTCCCTTCCCGGGACAGGAAGTAGCTCCTACAATGAGCAGTTCTTC. Translation gives CASSSLPGTGSSSYNEQFF.

V usage is TRBV2 and J usage is TRBJ1-3; TRBD1 matches at 7 bases. The germline V gene has CDR1 SNHLY and CDR2 FYNNEI. J was trimmed by 1 base and V by 4 bases; bases with no gene match: 13. This CDR3 is built from 18 residues. For the CDR3, the DNA is TGTGCCAGCAGTGCTTTTTGGGACAGCACCCTTTCTGGAAACACCATATATTTT. It specifies CASSAFWDSTLSGNTIYF. The full variable domain, in which reference TRBV2 and TRBJ1-3 provide the parts outside the CDR3, is EPEVTQTPSHQVTQMGQEVILRCVPISNHLYFYWYRQILGQKVEFLVSFYNNEISEKSEIFDDQFSVERPDGSNFTLKIRSTKLEDSAMYFCASSAFWDSTLSGNTIYFGEGSWLTVV.

The chain couples TRBV5-1 to TRBJ1-2, with 7 nucleotides matching TRBD1. Germline lookup yields CDR1 SGHRS and CDR2 YFSETQ. With 3 bases clipped from V and 7 bases from J, the junction kept 21 bases outside the gene matches. The CDR3 is 18 amino acids. CDR3 region: CASSSTGTADPVKGGYTF. CDR3 DNA sequence: TGCGCCAGCAGCTCCACCGGGACAGCTGATCCTGTAAAAGGTGGCTACACCTTC.

This clone has a handful of counts. This sample also contains other DNA sequences that code for the same CDR3. The chain joins TRBV30 to TRBJ1-5; possibly TRBD1 for D (5 bases). The V end was cut by 0 bases, the J end by 5 bases, with 11 bases between. Germline V lookup: CDR1 GTSNPN, CDR2 SVGIG (reference sequence). CDR3 size: 14 residues. CDR3 nucleotide sequence: TGTGCCTGGAGTGTACGACGGGGGGATCAGCCCCAGCATTTT. This sequence encodes CAWSVRRGDQPQHF.

The chain is built from TRBV5-6 and TRBJ1-2, with 10 bases aligning to TRBD1. Looked up from germline, CDR1 is SGHDT and CDR2 is YYEEEE. The J segment lost 6 bases and the V segment lost 4 bases, leaving 6 bases of the junction unmatched. CDR3 length equals 14 residues. The CDR3 protein is CASSLGTGVDGYTF. In DNA form, the CDR3 reads TGTGCCAGCAGCCTAGGGACAGGGGTCGATGGCTACACCTTC.

In this sample, this clone turned up a few times. The V gene is TRBV24-1, the J gene TRBJ2-1; D may be TRBD1 (7 bases). Looked up from germline, CDR1 is KGHDR and CDR2 is SFDVKD. Trimming shortened V by 5 bases and J by 12 bases, and 16 bases separated the two germline ends. The CDR3 loop spans 13 amino acids. The CDR3 coding sequence is TGTGCCACCAGTGGCGGTAGCCAGGGGGGGCAGTTCTTC. Its translation: CATSGGSQGGQFF.

This clone was detected only a few times. This rearrangement joins TRBV5-1 to TRBJ1-5, with a tentative D call TRBD1 (5 bases). Trimming cost V 3 bases and J 5 bases, with 9 bases left between them. The V gene's germline CDR1 is SGHRS and CDR2 YFSETQ. The CDR3 runs to 13 residues. The CDR3 region has the DNA TGCGCCAGCAGCTCAGGGCCAGATCAGCCCCAGCATTTT. Translated: CASSSGPDQPQHF.